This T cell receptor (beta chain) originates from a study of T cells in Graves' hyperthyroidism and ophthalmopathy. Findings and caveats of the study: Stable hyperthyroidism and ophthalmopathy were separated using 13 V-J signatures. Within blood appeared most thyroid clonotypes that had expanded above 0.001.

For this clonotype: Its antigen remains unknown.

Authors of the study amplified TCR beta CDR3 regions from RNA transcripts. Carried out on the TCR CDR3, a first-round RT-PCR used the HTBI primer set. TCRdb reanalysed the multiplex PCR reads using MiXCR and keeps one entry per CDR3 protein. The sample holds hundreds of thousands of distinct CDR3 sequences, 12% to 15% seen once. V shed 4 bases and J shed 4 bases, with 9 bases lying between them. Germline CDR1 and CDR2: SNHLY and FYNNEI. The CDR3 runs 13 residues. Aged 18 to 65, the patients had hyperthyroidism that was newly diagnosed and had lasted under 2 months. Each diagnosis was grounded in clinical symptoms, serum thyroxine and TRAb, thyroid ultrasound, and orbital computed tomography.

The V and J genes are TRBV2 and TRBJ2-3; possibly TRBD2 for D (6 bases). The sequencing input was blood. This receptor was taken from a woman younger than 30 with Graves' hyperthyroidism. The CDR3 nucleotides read TGTGCCAGCAGTGTGGAGGGGCCAGATACGCAGTATTTT. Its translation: CASSVEGPDTQYF.